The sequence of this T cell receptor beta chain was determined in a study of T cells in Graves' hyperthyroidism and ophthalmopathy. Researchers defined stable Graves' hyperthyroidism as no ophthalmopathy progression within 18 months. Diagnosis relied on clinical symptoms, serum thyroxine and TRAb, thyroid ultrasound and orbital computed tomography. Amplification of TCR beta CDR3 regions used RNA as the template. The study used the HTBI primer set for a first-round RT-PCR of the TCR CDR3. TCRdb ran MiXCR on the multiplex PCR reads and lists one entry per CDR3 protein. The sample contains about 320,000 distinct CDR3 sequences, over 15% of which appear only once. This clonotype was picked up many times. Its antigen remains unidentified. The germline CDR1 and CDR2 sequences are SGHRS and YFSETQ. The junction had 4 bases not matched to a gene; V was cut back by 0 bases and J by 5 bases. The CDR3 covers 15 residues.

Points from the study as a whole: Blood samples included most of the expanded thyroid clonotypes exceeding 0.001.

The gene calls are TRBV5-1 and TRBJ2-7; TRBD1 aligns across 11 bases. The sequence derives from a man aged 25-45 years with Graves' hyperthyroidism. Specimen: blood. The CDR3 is CASSLGTGGADEQYF. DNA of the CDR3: TGCGCCAGCAGCTTGGGGACAGGGGGCGCGGACGAGCAGTACTTC.